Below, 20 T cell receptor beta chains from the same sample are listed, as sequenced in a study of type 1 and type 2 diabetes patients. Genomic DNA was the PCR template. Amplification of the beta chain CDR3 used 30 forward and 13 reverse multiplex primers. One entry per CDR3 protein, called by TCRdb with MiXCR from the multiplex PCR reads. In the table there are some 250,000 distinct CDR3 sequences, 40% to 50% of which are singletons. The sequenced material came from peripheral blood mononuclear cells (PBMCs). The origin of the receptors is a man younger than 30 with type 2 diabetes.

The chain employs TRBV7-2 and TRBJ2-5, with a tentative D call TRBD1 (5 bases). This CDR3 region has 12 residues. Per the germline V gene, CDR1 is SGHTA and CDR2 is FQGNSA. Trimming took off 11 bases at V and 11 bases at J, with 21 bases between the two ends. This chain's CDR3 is CAWITSQGEQYF. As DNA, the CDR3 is TGTGCCTGGATTACATCCCAGGGTGAGCAGTACTTC.

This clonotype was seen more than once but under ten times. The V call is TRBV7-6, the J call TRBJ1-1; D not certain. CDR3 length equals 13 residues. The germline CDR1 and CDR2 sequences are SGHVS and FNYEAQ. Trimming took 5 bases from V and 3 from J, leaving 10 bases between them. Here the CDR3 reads CASSPGRYTEAFF. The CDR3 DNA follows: TGTGCCAGCAGCCCCGGGAGGTACACTGAAGCTTTCTTT.

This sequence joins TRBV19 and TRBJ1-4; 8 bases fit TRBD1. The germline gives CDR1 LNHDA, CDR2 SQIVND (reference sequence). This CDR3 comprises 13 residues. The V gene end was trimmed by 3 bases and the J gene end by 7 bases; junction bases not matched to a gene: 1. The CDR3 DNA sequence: TGTGCCAGTAGTATTGGACAGGGTGAAAAACTGTTTTTT. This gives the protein CASSIGQGEKLFF.

The CDR3 spells CASSQSVVAGDVFF. The CDR3 DNA reads as TGCGCCAGCAGCCAAAGTGTTGTTGCAGGGGACGTTTTCTTT. The chain joins TRBV4-3 to TRBJ1-1; D may be TRBD1 (6 bases). The CDR3 runs to 14 residues. Trimming pared 2 bases from V and 13 bases from J, leaving 20 bases between. The V gene's germline CDR1 is LGHNA and CDR2 YSLEER.

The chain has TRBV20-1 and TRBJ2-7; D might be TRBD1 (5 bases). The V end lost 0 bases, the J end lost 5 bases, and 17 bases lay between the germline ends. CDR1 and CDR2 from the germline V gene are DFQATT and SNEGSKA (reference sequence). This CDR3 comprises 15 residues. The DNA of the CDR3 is TGCAGTGCTAGAGATCTGTTGGCAGGGATTGACGAGCAGTACTTC. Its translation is CSARDLLAGIDEQYF.

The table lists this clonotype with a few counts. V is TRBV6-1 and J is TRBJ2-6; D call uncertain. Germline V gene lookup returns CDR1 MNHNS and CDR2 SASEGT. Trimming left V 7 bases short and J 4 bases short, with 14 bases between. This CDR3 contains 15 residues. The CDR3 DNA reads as TGTGCCAGCACCGAAGGTGGCACCGGGGCCAACGTCCTGACTTTC. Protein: CASTEGGTGANVLTF.

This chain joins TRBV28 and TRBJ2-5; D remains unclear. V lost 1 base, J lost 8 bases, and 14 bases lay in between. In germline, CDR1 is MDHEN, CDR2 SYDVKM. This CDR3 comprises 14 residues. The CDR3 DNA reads TGTGCCAGCAGTTTATCAGATAGGTTTGGAACCCAGTACTTC. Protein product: CASSLSDRFGTQYF.

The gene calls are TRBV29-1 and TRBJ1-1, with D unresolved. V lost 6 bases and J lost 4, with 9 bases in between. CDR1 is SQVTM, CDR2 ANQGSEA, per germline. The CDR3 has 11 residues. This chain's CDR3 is CSVGWATEAFF. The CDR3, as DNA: TGCAGCGTCGGTTGGGCCACTGAAGCTTTCTTT.

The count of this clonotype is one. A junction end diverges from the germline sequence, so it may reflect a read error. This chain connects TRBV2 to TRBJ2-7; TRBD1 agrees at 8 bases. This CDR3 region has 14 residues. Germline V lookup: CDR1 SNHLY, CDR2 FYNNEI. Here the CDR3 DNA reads TGTGCCAGCAGAGCCGGGACAGGATCCTGCGAGCAGTACTTC. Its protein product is CASRAGTGSCEQYF.

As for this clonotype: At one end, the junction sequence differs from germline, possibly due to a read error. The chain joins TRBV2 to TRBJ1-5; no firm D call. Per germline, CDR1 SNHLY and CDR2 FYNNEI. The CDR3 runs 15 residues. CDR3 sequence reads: CASSLRRDSNQPQHF. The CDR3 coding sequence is TGCGCCAGCAGCTTGAGAAGAGATAGCAATCAGCCCCAGCATTTT.

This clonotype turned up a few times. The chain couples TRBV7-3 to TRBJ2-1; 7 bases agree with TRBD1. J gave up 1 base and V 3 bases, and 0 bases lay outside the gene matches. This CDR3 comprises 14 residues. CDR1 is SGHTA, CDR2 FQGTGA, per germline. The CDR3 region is CASSLGQSYNEQFF. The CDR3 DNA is TGTGCCAGCAGCTTGGGACAGTCCTACAATGAGCAGTTCTTC.

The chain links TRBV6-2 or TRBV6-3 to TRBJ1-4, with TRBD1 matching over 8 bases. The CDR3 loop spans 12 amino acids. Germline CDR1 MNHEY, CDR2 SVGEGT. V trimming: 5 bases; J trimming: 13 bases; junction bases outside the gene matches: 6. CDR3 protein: CASSNFDRGLFF. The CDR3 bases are TGTGCCAGCAGTAACTTTGACAGGGGACTGTTTTTT.

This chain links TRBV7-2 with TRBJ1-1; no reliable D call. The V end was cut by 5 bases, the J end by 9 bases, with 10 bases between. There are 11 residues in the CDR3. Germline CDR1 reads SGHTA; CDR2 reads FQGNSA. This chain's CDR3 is CASSLRLQAFF. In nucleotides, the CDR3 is TGTGCCAGCAGCCTAAGGCTGCAAGCTTTCTTT.

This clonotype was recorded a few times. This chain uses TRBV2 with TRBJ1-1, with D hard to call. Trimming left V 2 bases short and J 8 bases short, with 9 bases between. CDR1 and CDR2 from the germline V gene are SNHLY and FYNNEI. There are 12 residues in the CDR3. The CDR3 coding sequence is TGTGCCAGCAGTGAATGGCGACTCGAAGCTTTCTTT. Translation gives CASSEWRLEAFF.

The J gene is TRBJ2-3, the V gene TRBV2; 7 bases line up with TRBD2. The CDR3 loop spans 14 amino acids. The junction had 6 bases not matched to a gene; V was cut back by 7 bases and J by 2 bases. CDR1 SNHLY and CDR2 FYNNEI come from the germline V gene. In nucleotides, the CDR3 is TGTGCCAGCAAAGCGGGGATAACCACAGATACGCAGTATTTT. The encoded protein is CASKAGITTDTQYF. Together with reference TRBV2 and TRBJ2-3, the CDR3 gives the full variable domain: EPEVTQTPSHQVTQMGQEVILRCVPISNHLYFYWYRQILGQKVEFLVSFYNNEISEKSEIFDDQFSVERPDGSNFTLKIRSTKLEDSAMYFCASKAGITTDTQYFGPGTRLTVL.

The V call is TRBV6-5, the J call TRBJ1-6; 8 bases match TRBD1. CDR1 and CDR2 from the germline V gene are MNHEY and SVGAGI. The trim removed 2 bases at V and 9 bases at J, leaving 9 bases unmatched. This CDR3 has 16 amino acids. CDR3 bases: TGTGCCAGCAGTTACGGCCGGACCAGGGGGCGTTCACCCCTCCACTTT. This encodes CASSYGRTRGRSPLHF.

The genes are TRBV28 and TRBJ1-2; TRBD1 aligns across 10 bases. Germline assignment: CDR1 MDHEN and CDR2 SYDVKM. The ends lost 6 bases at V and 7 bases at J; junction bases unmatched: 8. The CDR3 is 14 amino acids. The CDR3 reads CASRLTGGAGGYTF. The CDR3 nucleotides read TGTGCCAGCAGACTGACAGGGGGCGCGGGTGGCTACACCTTC.

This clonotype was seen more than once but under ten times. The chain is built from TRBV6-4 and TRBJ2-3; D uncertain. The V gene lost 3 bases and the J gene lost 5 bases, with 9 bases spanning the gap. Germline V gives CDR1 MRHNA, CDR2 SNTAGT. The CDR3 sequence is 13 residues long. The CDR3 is CASSEGRVDTQYF. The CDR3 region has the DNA TGTGCCAGCAGTGAGGGTCGGGTAGATACGCAGTATTTT.

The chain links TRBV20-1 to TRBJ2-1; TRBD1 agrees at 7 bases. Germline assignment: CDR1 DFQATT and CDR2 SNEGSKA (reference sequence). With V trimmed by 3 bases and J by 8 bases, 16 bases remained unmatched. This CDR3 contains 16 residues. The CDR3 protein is CSASERWRTGRHEQFF. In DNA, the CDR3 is TGCAGTGCTAGCGAGCGGTGGCGGACAGGACGGCATGAGCAGTTCTTC.

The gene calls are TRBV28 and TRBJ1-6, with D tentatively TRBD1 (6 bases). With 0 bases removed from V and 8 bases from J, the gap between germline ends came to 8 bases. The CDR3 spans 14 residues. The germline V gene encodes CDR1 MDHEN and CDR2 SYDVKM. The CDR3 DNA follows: TGTGCCAGCAGTTTATGGGGGGGCGATTCACCCCTCCACTTT. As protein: CASSLWGGDSPLHF. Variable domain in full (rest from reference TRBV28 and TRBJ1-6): DVKVTQSSRYLVKRTGEKVFLECVQDMDHENMFWYRQDPGLGLRLIYFSYDVKMKEKGDIPEGYSVSREKKERFSLILESASTNQTSMYLCASSLWGGDSPLHFGNGTRLTVT.